This record looks at one T cell receptor (beta chain) sequence and its context. This sample is part of a study of blood T cell repertoires in COVID-19. Study-wide context: The cDNA or gDNA used as material had been derived from T cells, B-cell-depleted T cells, or PBMCs.

Germline CDR1 and CDR2: LNHDA and SQIVND (reference sequence). V shed 5 bases and J 5 bases; nucleotides not matched to a gene: 9. This CDR3 region has 16 residues. The table came from immunoSEQ multiplex PCR; TCRdb's copy has only in-frame clones and leaves some out. The sample has more than 120,000 clones, roughly 87% seen once. The chain is built from TRBV19 and TRBJ2-2, with TRBD2 matching 9 bases. This clonotype was sampled from a human donor in a cohort sampled during active COVID-19. The sample consisted of peripheral blood. DNA for the CDR3: TGTGCCAGTAGTTCCAGTTTAGCGGGGGTTACCGGGGAGCTGTTTTTT. This encodes CASSSSLAGVTGELFF.